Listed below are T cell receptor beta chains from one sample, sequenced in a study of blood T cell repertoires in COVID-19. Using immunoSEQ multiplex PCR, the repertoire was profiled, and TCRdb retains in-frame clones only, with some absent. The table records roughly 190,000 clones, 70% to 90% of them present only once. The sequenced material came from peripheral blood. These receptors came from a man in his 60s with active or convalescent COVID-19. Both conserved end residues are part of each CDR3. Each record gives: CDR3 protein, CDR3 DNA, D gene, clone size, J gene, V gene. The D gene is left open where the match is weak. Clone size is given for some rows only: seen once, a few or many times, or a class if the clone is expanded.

CDR3: CASSAKTGAYGYTF; DNA: TGTGCCAGCAGCGCCAAGACAGGGGCGTATGGCTACACCTTC; D: TRBD1; size: once; J: TRBJ1-2; V: TRBV9
CDR3: CASSRFYNEQFF; DNA: TGTGCCAGCAGCCGTTTCTACAATGAGCAGTTCTTC; D: NA; size: NA; J: TRBJ2-1; V: TRBV11-2
CDR3: CASSLDGEKNIQYF; DNA: TGTGCCAGCAGCTTGGATGGTGAGAAAAACATTCAGTACTTC; D: NA; size: NA; J: TRBJ2-4; V: TRBV5-4
CDR3: CASSYEYSDTQYF; DNA: TGTGCCAGCAGCTACGAATACTCGGATACGCAGTATTTT; D: NA; size: NA; J: TRBJ2-3; V: TRBV7-3
CDR3: CASTRVGGNQETQYF; DNA: TGTGCCAGCACCCGGGTGGGAGGGAATCAAGAGACCCAGTACTTC; D: TRBD2; size: NA; J: TRBJ2-5; V: TRBV5-4
CDR3: CASSAGQGNDQPQHF; DNA: TGTGCCAGCTCAGCTGGACAGGGGAATGATCAGCCCCAGCATTTT; D: TRBD1; size: NA; J: TRBJ1-5; V: TRBV18
CDR3: CARGGLSGYGYTF; DNA: TGTGCCAGGGGAGGACTTTCGGGTTATGGCTACACCTTC; D: NA; size: once; J: TRBJ1-2; V: TRBV2
CDR3: CASSDRGNSPLHF; DNA: TGTGCCAGCAGTGACAGGGGTAATTCACCCCTCCACTTT; D: NA; size: NA; J: TRBJ1-6; V: TRBV2
CDR3: CASSAPGQSYGYTF; DNA: TGTGCCAGCAGCGCCCCGGGACAGTCCTATGGCTACACCTTC; D: TRBD1; size: NA; J: TRBJ1-2; V: TRBV7-8
CDR3: CASSYPGASGGGRDTQYF; DNA: TGTGCCAGCAGTTACCCCGGCGCTAGCGGGGGGGGCAGGGATACGCAGTATTTT; D: TRBD2; size: NA; J: TRBJ2-3; V: TRBV6-2/TRBV6-3
CDR3: CASSLARGQETQYF; DNA: TGTGCCAGCAGCTTAGCCAGGGGCCAAGAGACCCAGTACTTC; D: NA; size: NA; J: TRBJ2-5; V: TRBV7-9
CDR3: CASSAGGTNTQYF; DNA: TGTGCCAGCAGTGCGGGGGGGACGAATACGCAGTATTTT; D: TRBD2; size: NA; J: TRBJ2-3; V: TRBV7-3
CDR3: CASSRGYSYGYTF; DNA: TGCGCCAGCAGCAGGGGGTACAGCTATGGCTACACCTTC; D: TRBD1; size: once; J: TRBJ1-2; V: TRBV10-1
CDR3: CASSLAQGRKLFF; DNA: TGTGCCAGCAGTTTAGCCCAGGGCAGGAAACTGTTTTTT; D: NA; size: NA; J: TRBJ1-4; V: TRBV12-3/TRBV12-4
CDR3: CASSHPGLAGGPRAGEQFF; DNA: TGCGCCAGCAGCCACCCGGGACTAGCGGGGGGGCCCCGAGCGGGTGAGCAGTTCTTC; D: TRBD2; size: NA; J: TRBJ2-1; V: TRBV4-1
CDR3: CASSSTGTGSGNTIYF; DNA: TGTGCCAGCAGTTCTACCGGGACAGGGTCTGGAAACACCATATATTTT; D: TRBD1; size: NA; J: TRBJ1-3; V: TRBV27
CDR3: CASSPEPADNEKLFF; DNA: TGTGCCAGCAGCCCCGAGCCAGCGGATAATGAAAAACTGTTTTTT; D: NA; size: NA; J: TRBJ1-4; V: TRBV6-4
CDR3: CASSFQGANTEAFF; DNA: TGTGCCAGCAGCTTCCAGGGGGCGAACACTGAAGCTTTCTTT; D: TRBD1; size: NA; J: TRBJ1-1; V: TRBV7-9